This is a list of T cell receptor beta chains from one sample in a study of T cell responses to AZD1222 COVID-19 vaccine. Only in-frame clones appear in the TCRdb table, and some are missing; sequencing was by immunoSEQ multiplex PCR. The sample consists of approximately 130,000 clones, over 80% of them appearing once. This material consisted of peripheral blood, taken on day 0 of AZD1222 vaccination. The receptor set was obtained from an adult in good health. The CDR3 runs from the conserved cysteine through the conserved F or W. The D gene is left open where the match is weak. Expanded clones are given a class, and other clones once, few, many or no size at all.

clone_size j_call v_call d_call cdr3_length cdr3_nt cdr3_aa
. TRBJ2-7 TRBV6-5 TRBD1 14 TGTGCCAGCAGTTACCTGACAGGGAAGGACGAGCAGTACTTC CASSYLTGKDEQYF
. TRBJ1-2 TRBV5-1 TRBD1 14 TGCGCCAGCAGCTTGGGGCAGGGGGGCTATGGCTACACCTTC CASSLGQGGYGYTF
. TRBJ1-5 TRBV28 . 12 TGTGCCAGCTTGCGGAGCAATCAGCCCCAGCATTTT CASLRSNQPQHF
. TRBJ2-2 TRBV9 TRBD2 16 TGTGCCAGCAGCGTATATCCGGGGGGAAACACCGGGGAGCTGTTTTTT CASSVYPGGNTGELFF
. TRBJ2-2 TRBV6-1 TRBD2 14 TGTGCCAGCAGTGAAGTAGCGGGAGCCGGGGAGCTGTTTTTT CASSEVAGAGELFF
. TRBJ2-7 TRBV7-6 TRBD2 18 TGTGCCAGCAGCTTCGGACTAGCGGGATTGGACCGTCAGTACGAGCAGTACTTC CASSFGLAGLDRQYEQYF
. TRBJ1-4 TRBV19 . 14 TGTGCCAGTAGTCCGGACGGTGGTAATGAAAAACTGTTTTTT CASSPDGGNEKLFF
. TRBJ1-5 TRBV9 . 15 TGTGCCAGCAGCGCCGACGGACACTCCAATCAGCCCCAGCATTTT CASSADGHSNQPQHF
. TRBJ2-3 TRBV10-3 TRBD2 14 TGTGCCATCTCGGCGGGAGGGAGCACAGATACGCAGTATTTT CAISAGGSTDTQYF
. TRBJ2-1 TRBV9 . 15 TGTGCCAGCAGCGCCTCCGGGACTGGTTACAATGAGCAGTTCTTC CASSASGTGYNEQFF
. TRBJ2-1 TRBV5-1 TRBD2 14 TGCGCCAGCAGCTCCGGGACTACCTACAATGAGCAGTTCTTC CASSSGTTYNEQFF
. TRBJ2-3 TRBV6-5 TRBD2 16 TGTGCCAGCAGTTACTCGATAAGCGGGAGGGGAGATACGCAGTATTTT CASSYSISGRGDTQYF
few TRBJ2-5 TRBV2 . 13 TGTGCCAGCAGTGACGGGGTAGGAGAGACCCAGTACTTC CASSDGVGETQYF
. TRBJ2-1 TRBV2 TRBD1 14 TGTGCCAGCAGTGCGCAGGGGGCCCGCAATGAGCAGTTCTTC CASSAQGARNEQFF
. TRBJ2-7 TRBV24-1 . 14 TGTGCCACCAGTGAGGGGGTGGGGCGGGCCGAGCAGTACTTC CATSEGVGRAEQYF
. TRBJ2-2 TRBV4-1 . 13 TGCGCCAGCAGCCGAACCTTTGGAGGGGAGCTGTTTTTT CASSRTFGGELFF
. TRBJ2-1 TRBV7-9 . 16 TGTGCCAGCAGCTTATTCGTGGGCCCTTCCTACAATGAGCAGTTCTTC CASSLFVGPSYNEQFF
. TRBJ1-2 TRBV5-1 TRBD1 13 TGCGCCAGCAGTGACAGGGCGAGATATGGCTACACCTTC CASSDRARYGYTF
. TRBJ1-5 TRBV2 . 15 TGTGCCAGCAGTGAACTCCCCCCTCCGTTCCAGCCCCAGCATTTT CASSELPPPFQPQHF
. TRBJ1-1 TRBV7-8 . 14 TGTGCCAGCAGCTTAGTGGATACGAACACTGAAGCTTTCTTT CASSLVDTNTEAFF
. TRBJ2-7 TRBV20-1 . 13 TGCAGTGCTAGTAAGCAGGGGTCCTACGAGCAGTACTTC CSASKQGSYEQYF
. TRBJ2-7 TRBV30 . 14 TGTGCCTGGACCCCGGGGGCGTACTTCTACGAGCAGTACTTC CAWTPGAYFYEQYF
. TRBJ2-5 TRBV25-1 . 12 TGTGCCAGCAGTGGGAGCTGGGAGACCCAGTACTTC CASSGSWETQYF
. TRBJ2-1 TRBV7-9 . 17 TGTGCCAGCAGCTTTCAGGCAGCCCAGGACTCCTACAATGAGCAGTTCTTC CASSFQAAQDSYNEQFF
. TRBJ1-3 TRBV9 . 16 TGTGCCAGCAGCGTACACGCCTCGGACTCTGGAAACACCATATATTTT CASSVHASDSGNTIYF
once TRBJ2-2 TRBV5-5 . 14 TGTGCCAGCAACCTGGCGGGGAACACCGGGGAGCTGTTTTTT CASNLAGNTGELFF
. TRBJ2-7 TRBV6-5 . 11 TGTGCCAGCAAGCAGGCCTACGAGCAGTACTTC CASKQAYEQYF
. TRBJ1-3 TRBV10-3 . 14 TGTGCCATCAGTCGGGTGAACCCTGGAAACACCATATATTTT CAISRVNPGNTIYF
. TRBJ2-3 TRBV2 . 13 TGTGCCAGCAGTGTAGATATGGACCTGCACCAGTATTTT CASSVDMDLHQYF
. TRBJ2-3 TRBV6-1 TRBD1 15 TGTGCCAGCAGTGAAGCCACAGGGGGCGCAGATACGCAGTATTTT CASSEATGGADTQYF
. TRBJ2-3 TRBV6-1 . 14 TGTGCCAGCAGTGAAGGACAAAACACAGATACGCAGTATTTT CASSEGQNTDTQYF
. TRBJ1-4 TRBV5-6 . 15 TGTGCCAGCAGCCGCTGGGTTGCAACTAATGAAAAACTGTTTTTT CASSRWVATNEKLFF
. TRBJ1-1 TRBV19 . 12 TGTGCCAGTAGGCCGGGGAACACTGAAGCTTTCTTT CASRPGNTEAFF